This T cell receptor (beta chain) comes out of a study of blood T cell repertoires in COVID-19. Background on the study: T cells, B-cell-depleted T cells, or PBMCs supplied cDNA or gDNA.

The CDR3 totals 17 residues. The germline V and J ends were trimmed by 0 bases and 11 bases, with 23 bases remaining between them. Germline CDR1 is MNHNS and CDR2 is SASEGT. TCRdb keeps only in-frame clones here, not all; method: immunoSEQ multiplex PCR. The top ten hold around 10% of the sample, which has 150,000 to 200,000 clones, roughly 87% seen once. Sequencing was carried out using PBMCs or T cells enriched from blood (not recorded which). The chain joins TRBV6-1 to TRBJ1-5; D gene ambiguous. This clonotype was obtained from a man in his fifties or sixties who had recovered from COVID-19. The CDR3 nucleotides are TGTGCCAGCAGTGAAGCCCCGCCCGGGTTCCCTATGAAGGCCCAGCATTTT. Translating gives CASSEAPPGFPMKAQHF.